These 12 T cell receptor beta chains share one sample of origin, sequenced in a study of cytomegalovirus exposure and HLA in healthy donors. 60 Vbeta and 13 Jbeta primers were used in PCR. The protocol was immunoSEQ multiplex PCR, while the TCRdb copy is restricted to in-frame clones and leaves out a portion. Recorded for this sample: tens of thousands of clones. Sequencing was carried out using PBMCs. Receptors originate from a middle-aged woman in good health and CMV-seropositive.

CDR3 amino acids: CASSVVTDTEAFF. CDR3 in DNA: TGTGCCAGCAGTGTAGTCACTGACACTGAAGCTTTCTTT. J is TRBJ1-1 and V is TRBV2; unclear D gene. The CDR3 sequence is 13 residues long. CDR1 SNHLY and CDR2 FYNNEI come from the germline V gene. Trimming shortened V by 4 bases and J by 3 bases, and 9 bases separated the two germline ends.

This chain connects TRBV6-6 to TRBJ1-5, with 7 bases that match TRBD1. The CDR3 sequence is 15 residues long. Trimming took 5 bases from V and 3 from J; bases not matched to a gene: 7. Germline CDR1 is MNHNY and CDR2 is SVGAGI (reference sequence). As DNA, the CDR3 is TGTGCCAGCAGTCGTGGACAGGTCCCCAATCAGCCCCAGCATTTT. Protein sequence: CASSRGQVPNQPQHF.

The chain couples TRBV18 to TRBJ2-2; no firm D call. Germline CDR1 reads KGHSH; CDR2 reads LQKENI. The germline V and J ends were trimmed by 2 bases and 3 bases, with 7 bases remaining between them. The CDR3 consists of 14 residues. The CDR3 loop is CASSPYGYTGELFF. The CDR3 nucleotides read TGTGCCAGCTCACCATACGGGTACACCGGGGAGCTGTTTTTT.

This chain uses TRBV7-9 with TRBJ1-6; no firm D call. The germline V gene encodes CDR1 SEHNR and CDR2 FQNEAQ (reference sequence). The CDR3 totals 14 residues. Between the trimmed V and J ends, which lost 5 bases and 8 bases, there was a span of 13 bases. The CDR3 DNA reads as TGTGCCAGCAGCCTTACAACCGGGGATTCACCCCTCCACTTT. It specifies CASSLTTGDSPLHF.

This chain links TRBV4-2 with TRBJ1-6, with D possibly being TRBD1 (6 bases). CDR1 is LGHNA and CDR2 is YNFKEQ in the germline V gene. V gave up 0 bases and J gave up 0 bases, with 27 bases separating them. The CDR3 spans 23 residues. As DNA, the CDR3 is TGTGCCAGCAGCCAAGAGGGGGGGCTGGGTGGAGATTTCTCTAGCTCCTATAATTCACCCCTCCACTTT. Translating gives CASSQEGGLGGDFSSSYNSPLHF.

The V call is TRBV7-3, the J call TRBJ2-3, with TRBD2 matching 15 bases. This CDR3 is built from 15 residues. The V gene's germline CDR1 is SGHTA and CDR2 FQGTGA. The V segment lost 5 bases and the J segment 6 bases; nucleotides outside the gene matches: 3. CDR3 sequence: CASSLGTSGGDTQYF. The CDR3, as DNA: TGTGCCAGCAGCCTGGGGACTAGCGGGGGGGATACGCAGTATTTT.

This chain connects TRBV18 to TRBJ2-1; TRBD1 matches at 7 bases. The germline gives CDR1 KGHSH, CDR2 LQKENI. The CDR3 loop spans 14 amino acids. V lost 3 bases and J lost 7; bases outside the gene matches: 6. CDR3 sequence: CASSPSGTENEQFF. In DNA form, the CDR3 reads TGTGCCAGCTCACCGTCCGGGACAGAAAATGAGCAGTTCTTC.

J is TRBJ1-4 and V is TRBV2; 9 positions agree with TRBD1. V was pared by 8 bases and J by 7 bases, with 2 bases of the junction left unmatched. CDR1 and CDR2 (germline): SNHLY, FYNNEI. This CDR3 spans 12 amino acids. The CDR3 protein is CASRDRVEKLFF. DNA of the CDR3: TGTGCCAGCCGGGACAGGGTTGAAAAACTGTTTTTT.

J is TRBJ2-3 and V is TRBV7-2; TRBD2 agrees at 12 bases. The CDR3 covers 17 residues. The V gene's germline CDR1 is SGHTA and CDR2 FQGNSA. Trimming at V came to 4 bases and at J to 6 bases, leaving 11 bases not matched to a gene. CDR3 sequence reads: CASSYRPSGGAPDTQYF. The DNA for the CDR3 is TGTGCCAGCAGCTACCGACCTAGCGGGGGGGCCCCGGATACGCAGTATTTT.

As for this clone: The same CDR3 can be traced to other DNA sequences in this sample. The chain recombines TRBV28 with TRBJ2-5, with 9 bases lining up with TRBD1. The tail of the sequence fits TRBJ2-7 better, so the J call may be wrong. Germline-derived CDR1 and CDR2 are MDHEN and SYDVKM. This CDR3 comprises 15 residues. The CDR3 coding sequence is TGTGCCAGCAGTTCTCCGGGACAGGGATCCTACGAGCAGTACTTC. Its translation: CASSSPGQGSYEQYF.

As DNA, the CDR3 is TGTGCCAGTAAAAGGGAGAGCTCCTATAATTCACCCCTCCACTTT. Translation gives CASKRESSYNSPLHF. This chain uses TRBV19 with TRBJ1-6; D remains unclear. Trimming stripped 7 bases from V and 0 bases from J, with 10 bases between. Per the germline V gene, CDR1 is LNHDA and CDR2 is SQIVND (reference sequence). The CDR3 has 15 amino acids.

The chain has TRBV21-1 and TRBJ2-2; the D call of TRBD2 is as the table states it, not checked on the DNA. TRBV21-1 is an annotated pseudogene. The CDR3 length is 20 residues. The CDR3 sequence: CASSKAPSRGPRANTGELFF. The CDR3 coding sequence is TGTGCCAGCAGCAAAGCGCCCTCGCGGGGCCCCCGTGCGAACACCGGGGAGCTGTTTTTT.